This T cell receptor beta chain is drawn from a study of long-term antiretroviral therapy in people with HIV. Notes on the study in general: HIV repertoires showed narrower CDR3 length ranges than controls.

None of the participants with HIV were treated outside the United States. The libraries were made with immunoSEQ v3.0 at survey level. The data were produced by immunoSEQ multiplex PCR, yet TCRdb's version contains in-frame clones alone and is incomplete. The sample shows about 23,000 clones, roughly 87% of them seen only once. Germline loops: CDR1 SGHNT, CDR2 YYREEE (reference sequence). V was clipped by 0 bases and J by 10 bases, with 14 bases between them. The CDR3 sequence is 14 residues long. This clone was seen just once. The antigen is not known. The sequences come from unsorted PBMCs, collected 0.3 years after starting antiretroviral therapy. The V and J genes are TRBV5-4 and TRBJ2-4, with D perhaps matching TRBD1 or TRBD2 (5 bases each). The sequence came from a man aged 45-65 years with HIV. CDR3 in DNA: TGTGCCAGCAGCTTGGAGGGGCCCAGAGGGATTCAGTACTTC. The encoded protein is CASSLEGPRGIQYF.